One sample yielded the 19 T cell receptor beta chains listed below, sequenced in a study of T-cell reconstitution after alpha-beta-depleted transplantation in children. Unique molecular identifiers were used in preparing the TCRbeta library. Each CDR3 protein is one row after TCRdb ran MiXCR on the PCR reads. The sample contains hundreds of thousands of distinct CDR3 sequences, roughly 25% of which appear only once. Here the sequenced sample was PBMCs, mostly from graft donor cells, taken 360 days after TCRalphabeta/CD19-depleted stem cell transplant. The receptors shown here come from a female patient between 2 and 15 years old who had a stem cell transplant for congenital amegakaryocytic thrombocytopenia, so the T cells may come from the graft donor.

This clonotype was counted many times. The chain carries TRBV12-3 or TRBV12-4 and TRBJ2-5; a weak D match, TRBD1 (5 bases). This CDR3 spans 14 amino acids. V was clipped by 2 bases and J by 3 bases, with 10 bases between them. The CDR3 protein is CASSLIGREETQYF. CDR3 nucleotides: TGTGCCAGCAGTTTAATTGGCAGGGAAGAGACCCAGTACTTC.

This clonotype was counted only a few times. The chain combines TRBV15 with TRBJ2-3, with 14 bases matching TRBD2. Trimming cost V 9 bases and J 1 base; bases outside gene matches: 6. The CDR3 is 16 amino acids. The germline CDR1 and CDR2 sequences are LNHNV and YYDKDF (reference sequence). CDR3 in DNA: TGTGCCACGAAACCGGGACTAGCGGGGGGCACAGATACGCAGTATTTT. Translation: CATKPGLAGGTDTQYF.

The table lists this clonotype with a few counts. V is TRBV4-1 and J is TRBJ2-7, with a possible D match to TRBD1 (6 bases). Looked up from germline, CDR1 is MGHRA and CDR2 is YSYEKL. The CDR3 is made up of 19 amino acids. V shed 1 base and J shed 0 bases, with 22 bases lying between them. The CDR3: CASSQAFLRTVKSSYEQYF. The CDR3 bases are TGCGCCAGCAGCCAAGCCTTCTTAAGGACAGTCAAGAGCTCCTACGAGCAGTACTTC.

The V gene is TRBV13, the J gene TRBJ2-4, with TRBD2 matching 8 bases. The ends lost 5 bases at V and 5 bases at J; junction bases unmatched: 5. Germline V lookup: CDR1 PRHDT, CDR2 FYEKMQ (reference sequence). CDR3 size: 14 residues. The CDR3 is CASSRLASQNIQYF. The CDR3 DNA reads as TGTGCCAGCAGCCGACTAGCGTCTCAAAACATTCAGTACTTC.

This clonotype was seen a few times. CDR3 nucleotides: TGTGCCAGCAGTCAGACAGCGCAAGAGACCCAGTACTTC. It codes for CASSQTAQETQYF. The chain carries TRBV12-3 or TRBV12-4 and TRBJ2-5; the D gene is possibly TRBD1 (5 bases). V gave up 5 bases and J gave up 2 bases, with 9 bases separating them. This CDR3 is built from 13 residues.

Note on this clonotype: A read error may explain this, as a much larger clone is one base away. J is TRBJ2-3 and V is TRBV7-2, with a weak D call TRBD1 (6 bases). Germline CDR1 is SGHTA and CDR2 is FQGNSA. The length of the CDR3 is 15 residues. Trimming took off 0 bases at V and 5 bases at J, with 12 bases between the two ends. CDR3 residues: CASSLAGARGDTQYF. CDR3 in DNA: TGTGCCAGCAGCTTAGCGGGGGCTAGGGGAGATACGCAGTATTTT.

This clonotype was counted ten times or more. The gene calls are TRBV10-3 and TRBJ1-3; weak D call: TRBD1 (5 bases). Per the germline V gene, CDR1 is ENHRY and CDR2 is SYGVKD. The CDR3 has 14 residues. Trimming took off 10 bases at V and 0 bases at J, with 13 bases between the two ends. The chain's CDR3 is CATRDYSSGNTIYF. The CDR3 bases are TGTGCCACCCGGGACTACAGCTCTGGAAACACCATATATTTT.

CDR3 coding DNA: TGTGCCAGCAGTGAACGCCTAAGGGGGCCCTACGAGCAGTACTTC. As protein: CASSERLRGPYEQYF. The rearrangement joins TRBV6-1 to TRBJ2-7; 7 positions match TRBD1. The germline V gene encodes CDR1 MNHNS and CDR2 SASEGT. This CDR3 comprises 15 residues. Unmatched junction bases numbered 6, after V lost 2 bases and J lost 2 bases.

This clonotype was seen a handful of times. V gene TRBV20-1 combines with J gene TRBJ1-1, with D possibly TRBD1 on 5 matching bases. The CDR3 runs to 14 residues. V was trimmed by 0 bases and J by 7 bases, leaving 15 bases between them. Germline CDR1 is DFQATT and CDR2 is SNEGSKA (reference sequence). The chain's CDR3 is CSARDRGWGVEAFF. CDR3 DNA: TGCAGTGCTAGAGATAGGGGATGGGGCGTTGAAGCTTTCTTT.

The DNA for the CDR3 is TGTGCCAGCAGAAACGGGGGGGCTACCTACAATGAGCAGTTCTTC. This sequence encodes CASRNGGATYNEQFF. This chain uses TRBV6-1 with TRBJ2-1; 8 nucleotides align to TRBD2. Per germline, CDR1 MNHNS and CDR2 SASEGT. This CDR3 has 15 amino acids. Unmatched junction bases numbered 6, after V lost 6 bases and J lost 2 bases.

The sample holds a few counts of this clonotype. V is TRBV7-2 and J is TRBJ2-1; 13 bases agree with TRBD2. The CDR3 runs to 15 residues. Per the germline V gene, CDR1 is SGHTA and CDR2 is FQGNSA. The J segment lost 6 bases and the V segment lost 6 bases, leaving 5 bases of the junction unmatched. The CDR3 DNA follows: TGTGCCAGCAGGCCAACTAGCGGGGGGGCCAATGAGCAGTTCTTC. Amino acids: CASRPTSGGANEQFF.

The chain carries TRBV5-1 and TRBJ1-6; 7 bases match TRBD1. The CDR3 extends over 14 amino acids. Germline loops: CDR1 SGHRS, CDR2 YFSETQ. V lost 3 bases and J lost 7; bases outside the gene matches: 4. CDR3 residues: CASSWGQPNSPLHF. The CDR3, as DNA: TGCGCCAGCAGCTGGGGACAGCCCAATTCACCCCTCCACTTT.

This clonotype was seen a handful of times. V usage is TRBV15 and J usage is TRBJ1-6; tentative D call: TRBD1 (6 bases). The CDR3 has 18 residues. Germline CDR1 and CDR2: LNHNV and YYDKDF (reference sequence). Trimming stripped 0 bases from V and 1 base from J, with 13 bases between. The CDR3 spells CATSRDRTGKSYNSPLHF. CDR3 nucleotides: TGTGCCACCAGCAGAGATCGTACAGGGAAGTCCTATAATTCACCCCTCCACTTT. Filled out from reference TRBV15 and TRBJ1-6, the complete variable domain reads DAMVIQNPRYQVTQFGKPVTLSCSQTLNHNVMYWYQQKSSQAPKLLFHYYDKDFNNEADTPDNFQSRRPNTSFCFLDIRSPGLGDTAMYLCATSRDRTGKSYNSPLHFGNGTRLTVT.

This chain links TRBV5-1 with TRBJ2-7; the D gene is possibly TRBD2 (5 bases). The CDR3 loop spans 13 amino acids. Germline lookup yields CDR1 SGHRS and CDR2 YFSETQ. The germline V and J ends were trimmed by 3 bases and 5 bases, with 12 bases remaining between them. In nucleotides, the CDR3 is TGCGCCAGCAGCTGGACTGTGGGCAACGAGCAGTACTTC. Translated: CASSWTVGNEQYF.

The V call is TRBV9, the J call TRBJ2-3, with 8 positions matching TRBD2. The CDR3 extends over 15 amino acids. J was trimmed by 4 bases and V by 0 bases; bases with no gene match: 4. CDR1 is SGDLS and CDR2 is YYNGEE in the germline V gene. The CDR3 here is CASSVGGGPADTQYF. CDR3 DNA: TGTGCCAGCAGCGTAGGCGGGGGGCCGGCAGATACGCAGTATTTT. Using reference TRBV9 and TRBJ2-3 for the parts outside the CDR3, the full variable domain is DSGVTQTPKHLITATGQRVTLRCSPRSGDLSVYWYQQSLDQGLQFLIQYYNGEERAKGNILERFSAQQFPDLHSELNLSSLELGDSALYFCASSVGGGPADTQYFGPGTRLTVL.

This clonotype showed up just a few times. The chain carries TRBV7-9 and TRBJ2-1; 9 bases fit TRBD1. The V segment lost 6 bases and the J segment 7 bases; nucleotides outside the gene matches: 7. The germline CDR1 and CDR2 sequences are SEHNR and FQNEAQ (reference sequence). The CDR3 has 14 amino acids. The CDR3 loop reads CASSSGTGTNEQFF. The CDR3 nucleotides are TGTGCCAGCAGTTCCGGGACAGGGACGAATGAGCAGTTCTTC.

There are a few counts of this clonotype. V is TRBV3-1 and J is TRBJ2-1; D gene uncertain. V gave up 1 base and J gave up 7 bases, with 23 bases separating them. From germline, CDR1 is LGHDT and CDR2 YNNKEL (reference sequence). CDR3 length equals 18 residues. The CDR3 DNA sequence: TGTGCCAGCAGCCAAGGTCTTCTCTCCAACCCTCTATGGAATGAGCAGTTCTTC. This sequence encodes CASSQGLLSNPLWNEQFF.

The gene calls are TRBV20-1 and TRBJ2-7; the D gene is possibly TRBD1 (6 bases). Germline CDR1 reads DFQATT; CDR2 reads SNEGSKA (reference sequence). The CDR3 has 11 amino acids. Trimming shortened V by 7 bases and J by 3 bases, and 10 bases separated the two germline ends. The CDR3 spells CSDQDSYEQYF. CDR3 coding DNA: TGCAGTGATCAGGACAGCTACGAGCAGTACTTC.

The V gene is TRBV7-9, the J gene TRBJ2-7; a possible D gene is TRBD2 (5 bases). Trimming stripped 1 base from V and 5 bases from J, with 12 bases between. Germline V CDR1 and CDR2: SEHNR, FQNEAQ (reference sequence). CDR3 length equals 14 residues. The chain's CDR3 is CASSLEIWENEQYF. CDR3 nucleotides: TGTGCCAGCAGCTTAGAGATTTGGGAGAACGAGCAGTACTTC.